The TCR beta chain described here comes from a study of blood T cell repertoires in COVID-19. Assay: immunoSEQ multiplex PCR; the TCRdb copy retains only in-frame clones and omits some. The repertoire holds some 180,000 clones, with 89% as singletons. The V gene lost 5 bases and the J gene lost 8 bases, with 21 bases spanning the gap. The CDR3 is made up of 16 amino acids. Per the germline V gene, CDR1 is SGHNT and CDR2 is YENEEA. The V call is TRBV11-3, the J call TRBJ2-2, with a tentative D call TRBD1 (6 bases). The source of this sequence is a middle-aged man with acute or convalescent COVID-19. Material: peripheral blood. The CDR3 is CASSPRGGQSAGELFF. The CDR3 DNA is TGTGCCAGCAGCCCCCGAGGGGGACAATCGGCAGGGGAGCTGTTTTTT.